This TCR beta chain is from a study of post-analysis software for immune sequencing data. At the level of the study: Patients had relapsing-remitting, secondary progressive or progressive-relapsing multiple sclerosis; some lacked subtype.

Germline V gene lookup returns CDR1 MNHEY and CDR2 SVGEGT. Trimming removed 5 bases from V and 7 bases from J; junction bases left unmatched: 6. The CDR3 loop spans 15 amino acids. Findings and limits, study-wide: With F measure, samples from one preparation batch clustered together strongly. Four or five TRBV segments were significantly more frequent in patients than in controls. TRBV5-6, TRBV5-1 and TRBV20-1 were among these segments.

Each TCR beta cDNA library carried unique molecular identifiers. TCRdb redid the calling of the PCR reads with MiXCR, one entry per CDR3 protein. The sample gives 400,000 to 500,000 distinct CDR3 sequences, less than 40% of which show up once; approximately 7.7% is in the top ten. In this sample, this clonotype turned up a few times. Its antigen is as yet unknown. Material: blood. The gene calls are TRBV6-2 or TRBV6-3 and TRBJ2-1, with TRBD2 identical over 12 bases. The TCR was taken from a girl aged 2 to 9 with multiple sclerosis. The CDR3 coding sequence is TGTGCCAGCAGTCTGACTAGCGGGAGAGAAAATGAGCAGTTCTTC. This translates into CASSLTSGRENEQFF.